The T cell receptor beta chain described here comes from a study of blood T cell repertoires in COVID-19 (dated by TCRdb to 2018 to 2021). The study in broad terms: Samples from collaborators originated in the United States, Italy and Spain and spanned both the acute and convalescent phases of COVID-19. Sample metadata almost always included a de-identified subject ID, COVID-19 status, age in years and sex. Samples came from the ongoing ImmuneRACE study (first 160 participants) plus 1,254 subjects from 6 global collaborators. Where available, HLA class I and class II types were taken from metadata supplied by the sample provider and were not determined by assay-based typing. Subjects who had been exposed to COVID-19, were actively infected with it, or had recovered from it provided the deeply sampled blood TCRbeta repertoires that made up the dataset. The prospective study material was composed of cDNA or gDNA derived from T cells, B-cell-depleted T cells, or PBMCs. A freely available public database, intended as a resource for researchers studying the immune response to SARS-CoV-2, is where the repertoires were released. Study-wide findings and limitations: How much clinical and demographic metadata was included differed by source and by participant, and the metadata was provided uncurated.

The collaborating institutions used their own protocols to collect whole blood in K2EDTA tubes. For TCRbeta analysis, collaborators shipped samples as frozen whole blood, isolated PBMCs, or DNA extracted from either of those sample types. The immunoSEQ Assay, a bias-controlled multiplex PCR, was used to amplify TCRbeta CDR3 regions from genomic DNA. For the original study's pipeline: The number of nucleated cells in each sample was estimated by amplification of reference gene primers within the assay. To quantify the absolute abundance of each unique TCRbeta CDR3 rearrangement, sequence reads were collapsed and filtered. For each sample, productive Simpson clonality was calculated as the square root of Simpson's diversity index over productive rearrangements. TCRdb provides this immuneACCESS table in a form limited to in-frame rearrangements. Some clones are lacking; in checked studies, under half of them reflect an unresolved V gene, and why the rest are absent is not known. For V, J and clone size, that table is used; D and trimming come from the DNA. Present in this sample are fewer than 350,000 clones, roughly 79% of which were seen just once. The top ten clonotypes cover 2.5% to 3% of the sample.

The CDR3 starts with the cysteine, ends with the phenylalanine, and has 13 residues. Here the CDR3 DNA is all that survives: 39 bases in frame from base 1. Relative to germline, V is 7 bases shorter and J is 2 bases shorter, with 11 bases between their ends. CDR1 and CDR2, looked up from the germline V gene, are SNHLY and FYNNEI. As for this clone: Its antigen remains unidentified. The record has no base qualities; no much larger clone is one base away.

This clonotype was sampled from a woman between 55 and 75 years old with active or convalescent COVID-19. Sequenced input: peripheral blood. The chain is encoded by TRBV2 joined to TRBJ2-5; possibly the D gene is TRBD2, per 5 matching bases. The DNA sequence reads TGTGCCAGCACCCGCCTAGCTCAAGAGACCCAGTACTTC. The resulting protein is CASTRLAQETQYF.